The clone carrying this T cell receptor (beta chain) occurred once. Its antigen remains unidentified. The CDR3 runs 14 residues. Germline values: CDR1 SGHRS, CDR2 YFSETQ. Trimming removed 5 bases from V and 6 bases from J; junction bases left unmatched: 6. The sample is drawn from a study of beta chain features in type 1 diabetes. Sorting with CD45RO/CCR7/CD25/CD127/CD95/CD27 yielded naive, central memory, regulatory and stem-like memory CD4+ cells. Study observations and caveats: The influence of HLA type on TCRB rearrangement stayed undetermined. There was a moderate but significant shortening of TCRB CDR3s in all four CD4+ subsets of Type 1 diabetes patients. A greater similarity of naive, central memory and Treg TCRB repertoires was seen among patients than among healthy donors.

Isolated RNA was reverse transcribed in full, so expressed TCRB transcripts were sequenced. TCRdb keeps only in-frame clones here, not all; method: immunoSEQ multiplex PCR. The sample includes approximately 150,000 clones, about 12% of them seen just once. The chain combines TRBV5-1 with TRBJ2-7; 12 bases align to TRBD2. The sequence was collected from a man aged 18 to 29 with type 1 diabetes. Specimen: central memory CD4+ T cells from blood. CDR3: CASSPGLAGIEQYF. CDR3 sequence (DNA): TGCGCCAGCAGTCCCGGACTAGCGGGGATCGAGCAGTACTTC.